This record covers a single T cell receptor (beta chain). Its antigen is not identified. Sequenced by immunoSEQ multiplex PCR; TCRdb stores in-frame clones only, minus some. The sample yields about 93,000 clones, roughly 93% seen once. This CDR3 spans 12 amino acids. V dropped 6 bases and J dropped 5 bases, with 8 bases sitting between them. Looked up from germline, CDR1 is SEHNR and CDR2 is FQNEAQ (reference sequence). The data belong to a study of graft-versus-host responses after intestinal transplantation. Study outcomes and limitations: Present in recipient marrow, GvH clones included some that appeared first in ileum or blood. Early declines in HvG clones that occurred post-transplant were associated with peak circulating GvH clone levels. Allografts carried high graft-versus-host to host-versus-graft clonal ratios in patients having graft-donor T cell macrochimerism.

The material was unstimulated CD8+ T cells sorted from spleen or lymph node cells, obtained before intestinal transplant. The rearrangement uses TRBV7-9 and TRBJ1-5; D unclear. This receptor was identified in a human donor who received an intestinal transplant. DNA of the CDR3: TGTGCCAGCAGGCAGGAGGATCAGCCCCAGCATTTT. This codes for CASRQEDQPQHF.